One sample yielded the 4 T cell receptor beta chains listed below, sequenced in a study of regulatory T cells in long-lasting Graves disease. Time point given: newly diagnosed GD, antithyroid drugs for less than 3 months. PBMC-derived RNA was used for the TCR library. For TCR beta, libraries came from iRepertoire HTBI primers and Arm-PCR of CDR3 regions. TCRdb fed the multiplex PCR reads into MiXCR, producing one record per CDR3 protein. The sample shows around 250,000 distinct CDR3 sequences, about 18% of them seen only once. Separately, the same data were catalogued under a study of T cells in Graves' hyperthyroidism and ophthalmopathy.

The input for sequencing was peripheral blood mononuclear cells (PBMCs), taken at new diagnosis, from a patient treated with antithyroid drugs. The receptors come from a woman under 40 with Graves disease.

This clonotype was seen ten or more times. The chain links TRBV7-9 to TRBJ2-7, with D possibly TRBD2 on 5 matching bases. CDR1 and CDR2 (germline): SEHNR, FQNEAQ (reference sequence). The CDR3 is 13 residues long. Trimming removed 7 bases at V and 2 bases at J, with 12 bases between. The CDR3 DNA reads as TGTGCCAGCATCATCGACGGGACCTACGAGCAGTACTTC. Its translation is CASIIDGTYEQYF.

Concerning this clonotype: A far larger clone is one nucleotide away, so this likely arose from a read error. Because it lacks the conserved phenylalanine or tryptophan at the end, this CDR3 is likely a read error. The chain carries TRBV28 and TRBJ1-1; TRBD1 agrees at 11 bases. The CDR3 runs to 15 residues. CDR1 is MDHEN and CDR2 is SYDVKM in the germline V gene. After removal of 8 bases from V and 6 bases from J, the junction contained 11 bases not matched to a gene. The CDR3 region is CASSPVGQGVPEAFS. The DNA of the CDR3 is TGTGCCAGCTCACCAGTGGGACAGGGGGTACCTGAAGCTTTCTCT.

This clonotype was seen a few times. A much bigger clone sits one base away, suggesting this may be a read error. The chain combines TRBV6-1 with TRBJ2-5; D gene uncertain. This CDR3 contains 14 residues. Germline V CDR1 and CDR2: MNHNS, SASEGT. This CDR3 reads CASRPRLGQEAQYF. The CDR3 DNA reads TGTGCCAGCAGGCCCCGGTTGGGCCAAGAGGCCCAGTACTTC.

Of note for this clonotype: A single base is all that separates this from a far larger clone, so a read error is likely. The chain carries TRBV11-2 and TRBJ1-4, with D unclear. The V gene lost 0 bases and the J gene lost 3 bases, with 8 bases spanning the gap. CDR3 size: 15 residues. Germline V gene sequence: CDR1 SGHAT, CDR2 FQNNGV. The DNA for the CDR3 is TGTGCCAGCAGCTTAGAGCCGAACTCTAATGAAAAACTGTTTTTT. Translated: CASSLEPNSNEKLFF. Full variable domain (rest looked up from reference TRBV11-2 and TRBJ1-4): EAGVAQSPRYKIIEKRQSVAFWCNPISGHATLYWYQQILGQGPKLLIQFQNNGVVDDSQLPKDRFSAERLKGVDSTLKIQPAKLEDSAVYLCASSLEPNSNEKLFFGSGTQLSVL.